These T cell receptor beta chains were read from a single sample in a study of human T cells and chemical hapten exposure. Each CDR3 protein gets one entry after TCRdb re-called the RACE reads with MiXCR. The repertoire consists of roughly 72,000 distinct CDR3 sequences, with under 13% occurring once and the leading ten covering approximately 1.4%. Source: whole blood, taken in connection with sensitization to the hapten diphenylcyclopropenone (DPC). The receptors stem from a woman aged 50 to 60 with alopecia areata. Some clones in this sample may be carry-over from other donors' samples. Both conserved end residues are part of each CDR3. D genes are given only for firm matches. Clone size is shown for a subset of rows, as once, few, many or a class of expanded clone.

clone_size	v_call	j_call	cdr3_length	d_call	cdr3_nt	cdr3_aa
.	TRBV7-9	TRBJ1-3	13	.	TGTGCCAGCAGCTTGCTTCTCGGAAACACCATATATTTT	CASSLLLGNTIYF
.	TRBV21-1	TRBJ2-5	11	.	TGTGCCAGCAGGTCGAACGAGACCCAGTACTTC	CASRSNETQYF
many	TRBV7-9	TRBJ2-7	17	TRBD2	TGTGCCAGCAGCTCGACCCGGAGCGGGGACTTTACCTACGAGCAGTACTTC	CASSSTRSGDFTYEQYF
few	TRBV29-1	TRBJ2-5	10	.	TGCAGCGTTGCTGGAGAGACCCAGTACTTC	CSVAGETQYF
.	TRBV7-2	TRBJ1-6	15	TRBD1	TGTGCCAGCAGCTTAGACAGGGGATATAATTCACCCCTCCACTTT	CASSLDRGYNSPLHF
.	TRBV2	TRBJ2-7	14	TRBD2	TGTGCCAGCCTACGACTAGCGGGGTCCTACGAGCAGTACTTC	CASLRLAGSYEQYF
many	TRBV11-3	TRBJ2-1	16	.	TGTGCCAGCAGCTTGATAGCGGTGAGCTCCTACAATGAGCAGTTCTTC	CASSLIAVSSYNEQFF
many	TRBV30	TRBJ2-3	17	.	TGTGCCTGGAGTGTACGTCTCTCTAGCCGGGGGCCAGATACGCAGTATTTT	CAWSVRLSSRGPDTQYF
.	TRBV11-1	TRBJ2-7	12	TRBD1	TGTGCCAGCAGCCCGACAGGGAACGAGCAGTACTTC	CASSPTGNEQYF
many	TRBV11-2	TRBJ2-4	15	TRBD2	TGTGCCAGCGGAGGGTGGGAAGCGGGAAGACGCATTCAGTACTTC	CASGGWEAGRRIQYF
.	TRBV27	TRBJ2-3	15	.	TGTGCCAGCAGTCCCCGACAGGAAAACACAGATACGCAGTATTTT	CASSPRQENTDTQYF
few	TRBV7-8	TRBJ1-1	14	.	TGTGCCAGCAGCTTAGCGTACCGGAACACTGAAGCTTTCTTT	CASSLAYRNTEAFF
.	TRBV20-1	TRBJ2-1	13	.	TGCAGTGCGCCTCTTGACGGGTACAATGAGCAGTTCTTC	CSAPLDGYNEQFF
.	TRBV6-1	TRBJ2-3	15	.	TGTGCCAGCAGCAACGAGGCCTCCCTGGGAGATACGCAGTATTTT	CASSNEASLGDTQYF
few	TRBV20-1	TRBJ2-7	14	.	TGCAGTGCTAGGGGGGGACAGAGCTCCTACGAGCAGTACTTC	CSARGGQSSYEQYF
.	TRBV18	TRBJ1-1	14	.	TGTGCCAGCTCCCCGGGACAAAGGAACACTGAAGCTTTCTTT	CASSPGQRNTEAFF
few	TRBV4-1	TRBJ2-3	15	TRBD1	TGCGCCAGCAGCCAAAGCCGGACAGGGGAAGATACGCAGTATTTT	CASSQSRTGEDTQYF
.	TRBV7-3	TRBJ1-1	13	.	TGTGCCAGCAGCCCTGGGACCACCACTGAAGCTTTCTTT	CASSPGTTTEAFF
.	TRBV7-9	TRBJ2-7	17	TRBD2	TGTGCCAGCAGCTTATTCCTAGCGGGCCGGAGCTCCTACGAGCAGTACTTC	CASSLFLAGRSSYEQYF
many	TRBV6-2/TRBV6-3	TRBJ2-7	18	TRBD1	TGTGCCAGCACCTACATTCCCCACAGGGGCCGGAGCTCCTACGAGCAGTACTTC	CASTYIPHRGRSSYEQYF
.	TRBV29-1	TRBJ2-7	14	TRBD2	TGCAGCGCCCGGGAGGCGGGAGTGCCCTACGAGCAGTACTTC	CSAREAGVPYEQYF